These T cell receptor beta chains were read from a single sample in a study of shared clonotypes between healthy human individuals. TCRdb keeps only in-frame clones here, not all; method: immunoSEQ multiplex PCR. The data show about 2.1 million clones, with roughly 93% seen just once and around 1.8% held by the top ten. Sample: naive CD8+ T cells from PBMCs. The source is a man between 18 and 29 years old in good health. Some clones in this sample may be carry-over from other donors' samples. CDR3s include the opening cysteine and the closing phenylalanine or tryptophan. The D gene is left open where the match is weak. Clone sizes are given selectively: once, few, many, or a class where the clone is expanded.

size | J | V | D | DNA | CDR3
- | TRBJ1-3 | TRBV28 | TRBD1 | TGTGCCAGCAGTTACAACAGGGGGCGAGGTGGAAACACCATATATTTT | CASSYNRGRGGNTIYF
- | TRBJ2-7 | TRBV5-6 | - | TGTGCCAGCAGCTTGGTGGGGGAAAGCTCCTACGAGCAGTACTTC | CASSLVGESSYEQYF
- | TRBJ2-5 | TRBV27 | TRBD2 | TGTGCCAGCAGTCCTAAGGGCCTAGCGGGAGCTGCGGGGGAGACCCAGTACTTC | CASSPKGLAGAAGETQYF
- | TRBJ1-6 | TRBV9 | - | TGTGCCAGCAGCGTAGGGGACGGTAATTCACCCCTCCACTTT | CASSVGDGNSPLHF
- | TRBJ2-1 | TRBV13 | - | TGTGCCAGCAGCTTGGACAATGAGCAGTTCTTC | CASSLDNEQFF
- | TRBJ2-7 | TRBV27 | - | TGTGCCAGCCGATTCAGGGCATCAACGGGGGAGCAGTACTTC | CASRFRASTGEQYF
- | TRBJ2-7 | TRBV29-1 | - | TGCAGCGTGCTGACAGGACCTTCAACGCAGTACTTC | CSVLTGPSTQYF
- | TRBJ2-7 | TRBV5-5 | TRBD1 | TGTGCCAGCAGCCTCGTTACCGGGACAGGCTACGAGCAGTACTTC | CASSLVTGTGYEQYF
- | TRBJ1-1 | TRBV7-2 | - | TGTGCCAGCAGCTTAAGAACCATGGAAGCTTTCTTT | CASSLRTMEAFF
- | TRBJ2-3 | TRBV7-3 | TRBD2 | TGTGCCAGCAGCCCGACTAGCGGGATCACAGATACGCAGTATTTT | CASSPTSGITDTQYF
- | TRBJ2-1 | TRBV7-8 | TRBD2 | TGTGCCAGCAGCTTAGGCCTAGCGGGAGACTACAATGAGCAGTTCTTC | CASSLGLAGDYNEQFF
- | TRBJ1-2 | TRBV7-9 | TRBD1 | TGTGCCAGCAGCTTCGAAGACAGGGAGGGCTACACCTTC | CASSFEDREGYTF
once | TRBJ2-7 | TRBV14 | - | TGTGCCAGCAGCCGACTACCCGGGACGGTCTATCTACCCTACGAGCAGTACTTC | CASSRLPGTVYLPYEQYF
- | TRBJ1-4 | TRBV4-3 | TRBD1 | TGCGCCAGCAGCCAAGAGGACAGGGGAGGGACTAATGAAAAACTGTTTTTT | CASSQEDRGGTNEKLFF
- | TRBJ2-7 | TRBV28 | - | TGTGCCAGCACCCAATGGCGGAGCTCCTACGAGCAGTACTTC | CASTQWRSSYEQYF
- | TRBJ1-5 | TRBV2 | TRBD1 | TGTGCCAGCAGAGGGGACAGGGGGCTTCAGCCCCAGCATTTT | CASRGDRGLQPQHF
- | TRBJ1-1 | TRBV28 | - | TGTGCCAGCAGTCCGAGACGACGTAACCTGGGGCCGGACACTGAAGCTTTCTTT | CASSPRRRNLGPDTEAFF
- | TRBJ2-7 | TRBV5-5 | - | TGTGCCAGCAGCTTGGAGGGCGGGATAGGCGAGCAGTACTTC | CASSLEGGIGEQYF
- | TRBJ2-7 | TRBV4-3 | TRBD1 | TGCGCCAGCAGCCAAGGGACAGGCCCTTTAGAGCAGTACTTC | CASSQGTGPLEQYF
- | TRBJ1-2 | TRBV29-1 | - | TGCAGCGTTGAAACAGGAGATCGTGGCTACACCTTC | CSVETGDRGYTF
- | TRBJ2-7 | TRBV4-1 | TRBD1 | TGCGCCAGCAGCCCTGGGACAGGGAACTACGAGCAGTACTTC | CASSPGTGNYEQYF
- | TRBJ2-7 | TRBV5-6 | - | TGTGCCAGCAGCTTGGGATACGAGCAGTACTTC | CASSLGYEQYF
- | TRBJ2-7 | TRBV7-9 | TRBD1 | TGTGCCAGCAGCCCCACAGGGGGCAGCGAGCAGTACTTC | CASSPTGGSEQYF
- | TRBJ2-7 | TRBV28 | TRBD2 | TGTGCCAGCAGTTCAGTAGCGGGAGGCCCCTACGAGCAGTACTTC | CASSSVAGGPYEQYF
- | TRBJ2-7 | TRBV7-9 | - | TGTGCCAGCAGACAGGGAGGCAACGAGCAGTACTTC | CASRQGGNEQYF
- | TRBJ2-2 | TRBV6-5 | - | TGTGCCAGCAGTGGACAGATAGCGAACACCGGGGAGCTGTTTTTT | CASSGQIANTGELFF
- | TRBJ2-3 | TRBV27 | - | TGTGCCAGCAGTTTGGGGGATCCCGGCACAGATACGCAGTATTTT | CASSLGDPGTDTQYF
- | TRBJ2-5 | TRBV5-6 | TRBD1 | TGTGCCAGCAGTCCGGACAGGGCGGAGACCCAGTACTTC | CASSPDRAETQYF
- | TRBJ2-1 | TRBV29-1 | TRBD2 | TGCAGCGTGACTAGCGGCTCCTACAATGAGCAGTTCTTC | CSVTSGSYNEQFF
- | TRBJ2-5 | TRBV25-1 | - | TGTGCCAGCAGTGAGGAAGAGACCCAGTACTTC | CASSEEETQYF
- | TRBJ1-5 | TRBV28 | TRBD1 | TGTGCCAGCAGTTTCGGACAGGGCTACCAGCCCCAGCATTTT | CASSFGQGYQPQHF
- | TRBJ2-7 | TRBV7-9 | TRBD1 | TGTGCCAGCAGCCCACGCGGACAGGCGAGCTCCTACGAGCAGTACTTC | CASSPRGQASSYEQYF
- | TRBJ1-3 | TRBV19 | - | TGTGCCAGTAGTCTCGGAACTGGAAACACCATATATTTT | CASSLGTGNTIYF
- | TRBJ2-7 | TRBV2 | - | TGTGCCAGCAGTGATCCATACAGAGACAGCAACTCCTACGAGCAGTACTTC | CASSDPYRDSNSYEQYF
- | TRBJ2-7 | TRBV7-9 | - | TGTGCCAGCAGCGGCCGGGGCCCTTACGAGCAGTACTTC | CASSGRGPYEQYF
- | TRBJ2-1 | TRBV5-1 | - | TGCGCCAGCAGCTTGTCTAGGTCCTCCTACAATGAGCAGTTCTTC | CASSLSRSSYNEQFF
- | TRBJ2-1 | TRBV11-2 | TRBD2 | TGTGCCAGCAGCGGGACTAGCGGGAGGGCCGTGGAGCAGTTCTTC | CASSGTSGRAVEQFF
- | TRBJ2-2 | TRBV19 | TRBD1 | TGTGCCAGTAAGGCGACAGGGGGGCAGAACACCGGGGAGCTGTTTTTT | CASKATGGQNTGELFF
- | TRBJ2-4 | TRBV7-9 | - | TGTGCCAGCAGCCCCCGGGCGAGGCCGGACAAAAACATTCAGTACTTC | CASSPRARPDKNIQYF
- | TRBJ2-1 | TRBV10-3 | TRBD2 | TGTGCCATCAGTGAGGGTGTAGCGGGAGGAATTGAGCAGTTCTTC | CAISEGVAGGIEQFF
- | TRBJ2-7 | TRBV6-5 | - | TGTGCCAGCAGTTACTCCAACACCTTATCCTACGAGCAGTACTTC | CASSYSNTLSYEQYF
- | TRBJ1-2 | TRBV29-1 | TRBD1 | TGCAGCGTCGGGACAGCTAACTATGGCTACACCTTC | CSVGTANYGYTF
- | TRBJ2-3 | TRBV14 | - | TGTGCCAGCAGCCAACGAGTCGCAGATACGCAGTATTTT | CASSQRVADTQYF